The 18 T cell receptor beta chains below were found in one sample sequenced in a study of cytomegalovirus exposure and HLA in healthy donors. 13 Jbeta primers and 60 Vbeta primers were used for the PCR. The table came from immunoSEQ multiplex PCR; TCRdb's copy has only in-frame clones and leaves some out. Counted here are about 160,000 clones, roughly four fifths occurring once; the ten biggest clones make up about 1.9%. The source material was PBMCs. The source is a woman aged 18-35 years in good health and CMV-seronegative.

This chain connects TRBV18 to TRBJ2-6, with 9 bases lining up with TRBD1. This CDR3 has 18 amino acids. The V gene end was trimmed by 3 bases and the J gene end by 2 bases; junction bases not matched to a gene: 8. Germline V gene sequence: CDR1 KGHSH, CDR2 LQKENI. CDR3 DNA sequence: TGTGCCAGCTCACCTCGGGACAGGGCGTCACCTGGGGCCAACGTCCTGACTTTC. This gives the protein CASSPRDRASPGANVLTF.

This chain joins TRBV7-9 and TRBJ2-5; TRBD2 agrees at 8 bases. CDR1 SEHNR and CDR2 FQNEAQ come from the germline V gene (reference sequence). Trimming cost V 5 bases and J 4 bases; bases outside gene matches: 6. This CDR3 has 14 residues. The CDR3 DNA is TGTGCCAGCAGCCATACTAGCGGAGGAGAGACCCAGTACTTC. This translates into CASSHTSGGETQYF.

The chain recombines TRBV6-1 with TRBJ2-1; 7 nucleotides align to TRBD2. Trimming removed 6 bases from V and 2 bases from J; junction bases left unmatched: 4. Germline V gene lookup returns CDR1 MNHNS and CDR2 SASEGT. This CDR3 is 14 amino acids long. CDR3 in DNA: TGTGCCAGCAGAGAGGGGACTACCTACAATGAGCAGTTCTTC. The encoded protein is CASREGTTYNEQFF.

This clone appeared a few times. The chain links TRBV28 to TRBJ2-3, with 9 bases identical to TRBD1. The germline V gene has CDR1 MDHEN and CDR2 SYDVKM. Germline trimming cut 2 bases from V and 2 bases from J; bases unmatched to any gene: 5. There are 16 residues in the CDR3. The CDR3 nucleotides are TGTGCCAGCAGTTTACCCGGGACAGGGCCCACAGATACGCAGTATTTT. It specifies CASSLPGTGPTDTQYF.

The chain carries TRBV19 and TRBJ2-2, with 9 bases lining up with TRBD1. CDR1 is LNHDA, CDR2 SQIVND, per germline (reference sequence). CDR3 length: 15 residues. V lost 6 bases, J lost 5 bases, and 7 bases stayed unmatched. CDR3 residues: CASRLGDRDTGELFF. CDR3 coding DNA: TGTGCCAGTAGATTGGGGGACAGGGATACCGGGGAGCTGTTTTTT.

J is TRBJ1-5 and V is TRBV5-1; 7 positions agree with TRBD1. J gave up 2 bases and V 4 bases, and 3 bases lay outside the gene matches. This CDR3 has 14 amino acids. Germline CDR1 is SGHRS and CDR2 is YFSETQ. Here the CDR3 reads CASSTDRGNQPQHF. The CDR3 bases are TGCGCCAGCAGCACTGACAGGGGCAATCAGCCCCAGCATTTT.

The chain links TRBV19 to TRBJ1-3, with TRBD1 matching 8 bases. CDR3 length equals 17 residues. Trimming at V came to 7 bases and at J to 2 bases, leaving 13 bases not matched to a gene. CDR1 is LNHDA and CDR2 is SQIVND in the germline V gene (reference sequence). CDR3 nucleotide sequence: TGTGCCAGTATCCCGACAGGGGCCCCCTCTCCTGGAAACACCATATATTTT. This translates into CASIPTGAPSPGNTIYF.

The CDR3 sequence: CASSLQGRNTGELFF. The CDR3 coding sequence is TGTGCCAGCAGCCTGCAGGGCAGAAACACCGGGGAGCTGTTTTTT. This chain joins TRBV6-1 and TRBJ2-2; a weak D match, TRBD1 (5 bases). The CDR3 runs to 15 residues. Trimming pared 6 bases from V and 2 bases from J, leaving 13 bases between. Germline lookup yields CDR1 MNHNS and CDR2 SASEGT.

The gene calls are TRBV19 and TRBJ1-2, with TRBD1 matching 7 bases. The CDR3 is 14 amino acids. The V gene end was trimmed by 6 bases and the J gene end by 6 bases; junction bases not matched to a gene: 10. The germline gives CDR1 LNHDA, CDR2 SQIVND (reference sequence). The CDR3 sequence is CASSQTGQVHGYTF. The CDR3 DNA sequence: TGTGCCAGTAGCCAAACCGGACAGGTTCATGGCTACACCTTC.

In its sample, this clone was seen once. The chain couples TRBV6-6 to TRBJ1-4; D is perhaps TRBD1 (5 bases). With 5 bases removed from V and 8 bases from J, the gap between germline ends came to 18 bases. The germline CDR1 and CDR2 sequences are MNHNY and SVGAGI (reference sequence). The length of the CDR3 is 15 residues. The CDR3 DNA reads TGTGCCAGCAGTAACCACGGTCTCAAGGGGGAAAAACTGTTTTTT. It encodes CASSNHGLKGEKLFF.

The chain links TRBV6-6 to TRBJ1-5, with unresolved D. The germline V gene has CDR1 MNHNY and CDR2 SVGAGI (reference sequence). Trimming removed 8 bases from V and 7 bases from J, with 12 bases in between. This CDR3 is 12 amino acids long. CDR3 coding DNA: TGTGCCAGCGGGGAGGGCGGGCAGCCCCAGCATTTT. Translation: CASGEGGQPQHF.

This clone was counted a few times. The chain is built from TRBV25-1 and TRBJ1-1; D is unresolved. The germline gives CDR1 MGHDK, CDR2 SYGVNS. Trimming took 3 bases from V and 10 from J, leaving 12 bases between them. The length of the CDR3 is 12 residues. The CDR3 region is CASSEPFLGAFF. The CDR3 DNA reads TGTGCCAGCAGTGAGCCGTTTCTAGGAGCTTTCTTT. The full variable domain, its missing parts supplied by reference TRBV25-1 and TRBJ1-1, is EADIYQTPRYLVIGTGKKITLECSQTMGHDKMYWYQQDPGMELHLIHYSYGVNSTEKGDLSSESTVSRIRTEHFPLTLESARPSHTSQYLCASSEPFLGAFFGQGTRLTVV.

The gene calls are TRBV7-9 and TRBJ2-1, with TRBD1 identical over 7 bases. The V gene end was trimmed by 4 bases and the J gene end by 1 base; junction bases not matched to a gene: 10. The germline V gene encodes CDR1 SEHNR and CDR2 FQNEAQ (reference sequence). This CDR3 contains 17 residues. CDR3 loop: CASSSTPGTESYNEQFF. DNA for the CDR3: TGTGCCAGCAGCTCAACCCCCGGGACAGAGTCCTACAATGAGCAGTTCTTC.

The chain uses TRBV7-2 and TRBJ2-2, with 16 bases that match TRBD2. The CDR3 length is 17 residues. Per the germline V gene, CDR1 is SGHTA and CDR2 is FQGNSA. V lost 1 base to trimming and J lost 6 bases; unmatched junction nucleotides: 2. The CDR3 here is CASSLGGLAGGSGELFF. The CDR3 region has the DNA TGTGCCAGCAGCTTAGGGGGACTAGCGGGGGGGTCCGGGGAGCTGTTTTTT. Based on the CDR3 plus reference TRBV7-2 and TRBJ2-2, the full variable domain is GAGVSQSPSNKVTEKGKDVELRCDPISGHTALYWYRQSLGQGLEFLIYFQGNSAPDKSGLPSDRFSAERTGGSVSTLTIQRTQQEDSAVYLCASSLGGLAGGSGELFFGEGSRLTVL.

This chain connects TRBV19 to TRBJ2-1, with a possible D match to TRBD1 (6 bases). This CDR3 contains 13 residues. V was shortened by 8 bases and J by 3 bases, with 11 bases between the two germline ends. CDR1 is LNHDA, CDR2 SQIVND, per germline (reference sequence). CDR3 bases: TGTGCCAGTGCTTCCAGGGGCTACAATGAGCAGTTCTTC. Translation gives CASASRGYNEQFF.

This sequence joins TRBV7-8 and TRBJ2-7, with a possible D match to TRBD1 (6 bases). The CDR3 length is 17 residues. Germline CDR1 and CDR2: SGHVS and FQNEAQ. V was clipped by 5 bases and J by 1 base, with 21 bases between them. The chain's CDR3 is CASSAGVVAGSSYEQYF. As DNA, the CDR3 is TGTGCCAGCAGCGCAGGGGTAGTGGCCGGATCATCCTACGAGCAGTACTTC.

This chain links TRBV7-8 with TRBJ2-1; maybe TRBD2 (6 bases). Germline V gene sequence: CDR1 SGHVS, CDR2 FQNEAQ. The V and J ends lost 2 bases and 7 bases respectively, with 12 bases between them. The CDR3 length is 14 residues. The CDR3 DNA reads TGTGCCAGCAGCTTACTAAGGGACTCTAATGAGCAGTTCTTC. It encodes CASSLLRDSNEQFF.

This clone was observed a few times. The chain is built from TRBV10-3 and TRBJ1-1, with a weak D call TRBD1 (6 bases). Trimming removed 5 bases at V and 1 base at J, with 8 bases between. This CDR3 region has 13 residues. Germline lookup yields CDR1 ENHRY and CDR2 SYGVKD. The CDR3 sequence: CAISRQENTEAFF. The DNA for the CDR3 is TGTGCCATCAGTAGACAGGAGAACACTGAAGCTTTCTTT.